The 22 T cell receptor beta chains given below trace back to one sample, sequenced in a study of control samples from healthy donors and cancer patients. TCRdb's copy holds only in-frame clones and misses some; the assay was immunoSEQ multiplex PCR. Of about 180,000 clones listed, roughly 90% are singletons. The sequenced material came from blood. The source is a woman aged 50 to 60 in good health.

The chain recombines TRBV5-1 with TRBJ1-2, with TRBD1 identical over 8 bases. J was trimmed by 6 bases and V by 2 bases; bases with no gene match: 9. The CDR3 contains 15 residues. The germline CDR1 and CDR2 sequences are SGHRS and YFSETQ. This CDR3 is CASSLGQGVEDGYTF. As DNA, the CDR3 is TGCGCCAGCAGCTTAGGACAGGGAGTAGAGGATGGCTACACCTTC.

The chain is built from TRBV4-1 and TRBJ1-5; D not resolved. The germline V and J ends were trimmed by 2 bases and 1 base, with 3 bases remaining between them. This CDR3 is built from 13 residues. Per the germline V gene, CDR1 is MGHRA and CDR2 is YSYEKL. CDR3 sequence reads: CASSQWSNQPQHF. The CDR3 nucleotides are TGCGCCAGCAGCCAATGGAGCAATCAGCCCCAGCATTTT.

The chain employs TRBV5-1 and TRBJ2-2; 7 bases are a match to TRBD1. From germline, CDR1 is SGHRS and CDR2 YFSETQ. V lost 0 bases, J lost 4 bases, and 6 bases stayed unmatched. CDR3 length: 16 residues. Here the CDR3 reads CASSLARGGPTGELFF. The CDR3 DNA reads as TGCGCCAGCAGCTTGGCTCGAGGGGGCCCCACCGGGGAGCTGTTTTTT.

V gene TRBV12-3 or TRBV12-4 combines with J gene TRBJ1-2; D uncertain. V shed 1 base and J shed 7 bases, with 7 bases lying between them. The CDR3 covers 12 residues. This CDR3 is CASSLGRAGYTF. The CDR3 region has the DNA TGTGCCAGCAGTTTAGGAAGGGCTGGCTACACCTTC.

This chain joins TRBV27 and TRBJ1-5; TRBD1 matches at 9 bases. The CDR3 sequence is 17 residues long. V dropped 0 bases and J dropped 9; count of bases not matched to a gene: 12. The germline CDR1 and CDR2 sequences are MNHEY and SMNVEV (reference sequence). The CDR3 DNA follows: TGTGCCAGCAGTTTATCCGCAACCGGGACAGGGACCCGGCCCCAGCATTTT. Its translation: CASSLSATGTGTRPQHF.

The chain links TRBV3-1 (or the pseudogene TRBV3-2) to TRBJ1-5; TRBD1 matches at 8 bases. The V and J ends lost 4 bases and 5 bases, in that order; junction bases with no gene match: 10. The germline CDR1 and CDR2 sequences are LGHDT and YNNKEL (reference sequence). The CDR3 has 16 amino acids. CDR3 sequence: CASSRTDRVGDQPQHF. CDR3 DNA sequence: TGTGCCAGCAGCCGAACGGACAGGGTGGGTGATCAGCCCCAGCATTTT.

Only one count was recorded for this clone. The chain combines TRBV23-1 with TRBJ1-6; tentative D call: TRBD1 (6 bases). TRBV23-1 is annotated as an ORF whose role is uncertain. Trimming left V 5 bases short and J 12 bases short, with 14 bases between. The CDR3 contains 13 residues. The CDR3 sequence: CASSFPRGLPLHF. CDR3 nucleotides: TGCGCCAGCAGTTTTCCCCGGGGGCTACCCCTCCACTTT.

The chain joins TRBV18 to TRBJ1-5; TRBD1 aligns across 8 bases. V shed 5 bases, J shed 1 base, and the junction held 4 bases outside the gene matches. CDR1 is KGHSH and CDR2 is LQKENI in the germline V gene. The CDR3 is 15 amino acids. The CDR3 coding sequence is TGTGCCAGCTCAGAACAGGGGGGGAGCAATCAGCCCCAGCATTTT. Translating it yields CASSEQGGSNQPQHF.

This clone was observed a single time. V gene TRBV7-3 combines with J gene TRBJ1-1, with no clear D. Germline-derived CDR1 and CDR2 are SGHTA and FQGTGA. V lost 4 bases to trimming and J lost 10 bases, with 13 bases between them. The CDR3 totals 12 residues. The CDR3 DNA is TGTGCCAGCAGCTCCTCGACATTTCGAGCTTTCTTT. Amino acid sequence: CASSSSTFRAFF.

The chain employs TRBV4-1 and TRBJ1-1, with 7 bases fitting TRBD1. Trimming took 2 bases from V and 4 from J; bases not matched to a gene: 13. Per the germline V gene, CDR1 is MGHRA and CDR2 is YSYEKL. This CDR3 contains 17 residues. CDR3 amino acids: CASSQLRTGRVVTEAFF. DNA of the CDR3: TGCGCCAGCAGCCAACTAAGGACAGGCCGCGTTGTCACTGAAGCTTTCTTT.

This clone was picked up one time. The chain combines TRBV7-9 with TRBJ1-6, with TRBD1 identical over 8 bases. Per germline, CDR1 SEHNR and CDR2 FQNEAQ (reference sequence). The CDR3 runs to 17 residues. Germline trimming cut 1 base from V and 5 bases from J; bases unmatched to any gene: 7. This CDR3 is CASSLGWTGPDNSPLHF. The CDR3 coding sequence is TGTGCCAGCAGCTTAGGATGGACAGGGCCCGATAATTCACCCCTCCACTTT.

The chain links TRBV7-2 to TRBJ2-5; D might be TRBD1 (5 bases). Germline CDR1 reads SGHTA; CDR2 reads FQGNSA. The V end lost 1 base, the J end lost 4 bases, and 7 bases lay between the germline ends. This CDR3 spans 13 amino acids. Here the CDR3 DNA reads TGTGCCAGCAGCTTAGGACAGCTAGAGACCCAGTACTTC. Protein sequence: CASSLGQLETQYF.

This chain uses TRBV28 with TRBJ1-2; 11 bases agree with TRBD1. This CDR3 is built from 17 residues. V lost 6 bases to trimming and J lost 4 bases; unmatched junction nucleotides: 13. The V gene's germline CDR1 is MDHEN and CDR2 SYDVKM. CDR3: CASSIGQGARMGYGYTF. The CDR3, as DNA: TGTGCCAGCAGCATCGGACAGGGGGCGCGTATGGGCTATGGCTACACCTTC.

This clone was observed once. The rearrangement joins TRBV7-9 to TRBJ2-1; tentative D call: TRBD2 (5 bases). CDR3 length equals 14 residues. The germline V and J ends were trimmed by 5 bases and 7 bases, with 15 bases remaining between them. Germline CDR1 reads SEHNR; CDR2 reads FQNEAQ (reference sequence). The DNA of the CDR3 is TGTGCCAGCAGCCTAGGGTCCGGGGTTAATGAGCAGTTCTTC. Encoded protein: CASSLGSGVNEQFF.

The chain uses TRBV10-3 and TRBJ2-5; TRBD2 is a possible D gene (7 bases). V was trimmed by 2 bases and J by 1 base, leaving 14 bases between them. This CDR3 is 16 amino acids long. CDR1 ENHRY and CDR2 SYGVKD come from the germline V gene. The CDR3 coding sequence is TGTGCCATCAGTGAGGGGGGGGCAGGGGTCCAAGAGACCCAGTACTTC. This translates into CAISEGGAGVQETQYF.

The V gene is TRBV15, the J gene TRBJ1-1; possibly TRBD1 for D (5 bases). Trimming removed 4 bases at V and 7 bases at J, with 19 bases between. This CDR3 is 15 amino acids long. Germline V gene lookup returns CDR1 LNHNV and CDR2 YYDKDF (reference sequence). The CDR3 sequence is CATSTRTEGEREAFF. For the CDR3, the DNA is TGTGCCACCAGCACTCGAACGGAAGGGGAGCGTGAAGCTTTCTTT.

The chain uses TRBV7-3 and TRBJ1-3; 10 bases are a match to TRBD1. CDR3 length: 15 residues. Germline V gives CDR1 SGHTA, CDR2 FQGTGA. With 3 bases clipped from V and 3 bases from J, the junction kept 2 bases outside the gene matches. The DNA for the CDR3 is TGTGCCAGCAGCTTGACAGGGGGCGGTGGAAACACCATATATTTT. This codes for CASSLTGGGGNTIYF. The variable domain in full, with the rest retrieved from reference TRBV7-3 and TRBJ1-3, is GAGVSQTPSNKVTEKGKYVELRCDPISGHTALYWYRQSLGQGPEFLIYFQGTGAADDSGLPNDRFFAVRPEGSVSTLKIQRTERGDSAVYLCASSLTGGGGNTIYFGEGSWLTVV.

The chain joins TRBV5-1 to TRBJ2-3, with TRBD1 matching 8 bases. Unmatched junction bases numbered 7, after V lost 7 bases and J lost 0 bases. Germline V gene data show CDR1 as SGHRS and CDR2 as YFSETQ. The CDR3 spans 15 residues. For the CDR3, the DNA is TGCGCCAGCGGCGCCGGACAGGGAAGCACAGATACGCAGTATTTT. Translation: CASGAGQGSTDTQYF.

A single count supports this clone. The V and J genes are TRBV20-1 and TRBJ2-7, with 10 bases matching TRBD2. Germline V gene data show CDR1 as DFQATT and CDR2 as SNEGSKA (reference sequence). The CDR3 extends over 11 amino acids. The CDR3 nucleotides read TGCAGCCGGACTAGCGGCTACGAGCAGTACTTC. Its protein product is CSRTSGYEQYF.

The rearrangement links TRBV30 to TRBJ1-4; D unresolved. This CDR3 comprises 14 residues. The ends were cut back, 4 bases at V and 8 bases at J, with 17 bases in the middle. The germline V gene encodes CDR1 GTSNPN and CDR2 SVGIG (reference sequence). The CDR3 DNA is TGTGCCTGGAATCGGCGGGGTTACCGCGAAAAACTGTTTTTT. Amino acid sequence: CAWNRRGYREKLFF.

The CDR3 region is CASSQALDRNTYEQYF. The CDR3 region has the DNA TGTGCCAGCAGCCAAGCTCTAGACAGGAACACCTACGAGCAGTACTTC. The gene calls are TRBV3-1 (or the pseudogene TRBV3-2) and TRBJ2-7; D is possibly TRBD1 (6 bases). V was clipped by 1 base and J by 2 bases, with 15 bases between them. The CDR3 is made up of 16 amino acids. The germline V gene has CDR1 LGHDT and CDR2 YNNKEL (reference sequence).

J is TRBJ1-1 and V is TRBV5-1; TRBD1 matches at 7 bases. With 1 base clipped from V and 3 bases from J, the junction kept 9 bases outside the gene matches. The germline V gene has CDR1 SGHRS and CDR2 YFSETQ. The CDR3 is 16 residues long. CDR3: CASSLTGATFDTEAFF. The CDR3 DNA reads TGCGCCAGCAGCTTGACAGGGGCGACTTTCGACACTGAAGCTTTCTTT.